This entry features one T cell receptor (beta chain) sequence. Its antigen is unidentified. This PCR relied on a set of 60 Vbeta primers and 13 Jbeta primers. Measured with immunoSEQ multiplex PCR; TCRdb has only the in-frame clones, and not every one. Altogether 93,000 or so clones are present, around 67% being singletons, with the ten largest covering about 3.5%. This sample is part of a study of cytomegalovirus exposure and HLA in healthy donors. Whole-study results and caveats: When analyzed later, the rates of TCR association showed variation by HLA locus, with DRB1 the most and HLA-C the fewest.

CDR1 and CDR2 from the germline V gene are MGHRA and YSYEKL. Trimming took 3 bases from V and 2 from J; bases not matched to a gene: 5. The CDR3 covers 15 residues. The specimen sequenced was PBMCs. The receptor's source is a woman in her fifties or sixties in good health and CMV-seronegative. The V and J genes are TRBV4-1 and TRBJ2-3; 7 positions agree with TRBD1. As DNA, the CDR3 is TGCGCCAGCAGCCAGCCGGGACAGCTCACAGATACGCAGTATTTT. As protein: CASSQPGQLTDTQYF.